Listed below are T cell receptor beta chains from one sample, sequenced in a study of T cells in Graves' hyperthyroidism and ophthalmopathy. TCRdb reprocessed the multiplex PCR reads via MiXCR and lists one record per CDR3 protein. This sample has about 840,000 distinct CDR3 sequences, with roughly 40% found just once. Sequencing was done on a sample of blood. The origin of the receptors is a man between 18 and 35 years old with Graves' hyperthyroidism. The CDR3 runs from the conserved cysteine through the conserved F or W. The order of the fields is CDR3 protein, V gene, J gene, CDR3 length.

CDR3 protein: CASSFAHGAGGYTF; V gene: TRBV7-2; J gene: TRBJ1-2; CDR3 length: 14
CDR3 protein: CSALDGSNQPQHF; V gene: TRBV20-1; J gene: TRBJ1-5; CDR3 length: 13
CDR3 protein: CASSRENYGYTF; V gene: TRBV7-9; J gene: TRBJ1-2; CDR3 length: 12
CDR3 protein: CASSPWGGGKETQYF; V gene: TRBV7-2; J gene: TRBJ2-5; CDR3 length: 15
CDR3 protein: CASSYGGGYTF; V gene: TRBV6-5; J gene: TRBJ1-2; CDR3 length: 11
CDR3 protein: CASSLERGTEAFF; V gene: TRBV7-2; J gene: TRBJ1-1; CDR3 length: 13
CDR3 protein: CATELWDGHQPQHF; V gene: TRBV24-1; J gene: TRBJ1-5; CDR3 length: 14
CDR3 protein: CASSSVQGFTEAFF; V gene: TRBV7-2; J gene: TRBJ1-1; CDR3 length: 14
CDR3 protein: CASSFYPGGGETQYF; V gene: TRBV7-2; J gene: TRBJ2-5; CDR3 length: 15
CDR3 protein: CATSRVPRGANVLTF; V gene: TRBV15; J gene: TRBJ2-6; CDR3 length: 15
CDR3 protein: CASSESGPDTQYF; V gene: TRBV25-1; J gene: TRBJ2-3; CDR3 length: 13
CDR3 protein: CASSFGGVEDEKLFF; V gene: TRBV7-9; J gene: TRBJ1-4; CDR3 length: 15
CDR3 protein: CSASVQGNSPLHF; V gene: TRBV20-1; J gene: TRBJ1-6; CDR3 length: 13
CDR3 protein: CASSQVGRGGGETQYF; V gene: TRBV4-2; J gene: TRBJ2-5; CDR3 length: 16
CDR3 protein: CASNPRPGETQYF; V gene: TRBV3-1; J gene: TRBJ2-5; CDR3 length: 13
CDR3 protein: CSVGQGGSEAFF; V gene: TRBV29-1; J gene: TRBJ1-1; CDR3 length: 12
CDR3 protein: CRRQGDGPQHF; V gene: TRBV29-1; J gene: TRBJ1-5; CDR3 length: 11
CDR3 protein: CASSVASAGPEQYF; V gene: TRBV9; J gene: TRBJ2-7; CDR3 length: 14
CDR3 protein: CASSPSRTGISARGYTF; V gene: TRBV5-1; J gene: TRBJ1-2; CDR3 length: 17
CDR3 protein: CASGASGIETQYF; V gene: TRBV12-3/TRBV12-4; J gene: TRBJ2-5; CDR3 length: 13
CDR3 protein: CASSSDSGVNEQFF; V gene: TRBV7-2; J gene: .; CDR3 length: 14
CDR3 protein: CASSPEPAGIEEQYF; V gene: TRBV7-6; J gene: TRBJ2-7; CDR3 length: 15
CDR3 protein: CGSSPTGYEQYF; V gene: TRBV14; J gene: TRBJ2-7; CDR3 length: 12
CDR3 protein: CSVAVRGGDTEAFF; V gene: TRBV29-1; J gene: TRBJ1-1; CDR3 length: 14
CDR3 protein: CASSVLAGENDEQYF; V gene: TRBV6-1; J gene: TRBJ2-7; CDR3 length: 15
CDR3 protein: CASSDRRVGYYGYTF; V gene: TRBV9; J gene: TRBJ1-2; CDR3 length: 15
CDR3 protein: CATSRPRGRPEAFF; V gene: TRBV15; J gene: TRBJ1-1; CDR3 length: 14
CDR3 protein: CASSPTGVLYGYTF; V gene: TRBV7-2; J gene: TRBJ1-2; CDR3 length: 14
CDR3 protein: CSASGSWDEQYF; V gene: TRBV20-1; J gene: TRBJ2-7; CDR3 length: 12
CDR3 protein: CASSTGTGRREKLFF; V gene: TRBV13; J gene: TRBJ1-4; CDR3 length: 15
CDR3 protein: CASSFGSGQGSYEQYF; V gene: TRBV7-9; J gene: TRBJ2-7; CDR3 length: 16
CDR3 protein: CASSPSDSYTEAFF; V gene: TRBV27; J gene: TRBJ1-1; CDR3 length: 14
CDR3 protein: CSVDDPGTGAPETQYF; V gene: TRBV29-1; J gene: TRBJ2-5; CDR3 length: 16